The 12 T cell receptor beta chains given below trace back to one sample, sequenced in a study of T cell clonality in common variable immunodeficiency. The protocol was immunoSEQ multiplex PCR, while the TCRdb copy is restricted to in-frame clones and leaves out a portion. The table lists around 21,000 clones, with no singletons. General study points: Common variable immunodeficiency TCR beta sequences reportedly had fewer deletions and N-nucleotide insertions.

Their antigens are not known. Sequenced material: peripheral blood mononuclear cells. The receptors derive from a human donor with common variable immunodeficiency.

This clone came up a few times. The CDR3 is cut off 3 residues early in the read; its end comes from the germline J gene. This chain connects TRBV19 to TRBJ2-7; 7 nucleotides line up with TRBD1. The CDR3 has 12 amino acids. With V trimmed by 9 bases and J by 2 bases, 4 bases remained unmatched. CDR1 and CDR2 from the germline V gene are LNHDA and SQIVND (reference sequence). CDR3 bases read: TGTGCCAGCAGGGGACAGACCTACGAG. It is translated as CASRGQTYE. The full CDR3 protein reads CASRGQTYEQYF. Drawing the rest from reference TRBV19 and TRBJ2-7, the complete variable domain is DGGITQSPKYLFRKEGQNVTLSCEQNLNHDAMYWYRQDPGQGLRLIYYSQIVNDFQKGDIAEGYSVSREKKESFPLTVTSAQKNPTAFYLCASRGQTYEQYFGPGTRLTVT.

This clone came up a few times. The read terminates 3 residues before the CDR3 end, so the remaining end is supplied by the germline J gene. V gene TRBV7-6 combines with J gene TRBJ2-1; 8 bases map to TRBD2. Trimming took 0 bases from V and 7 from J; bases not matched to a gene: 5. The CDR3 is 15 amino acids. The germline gives CDR1 SGHVS, CDR2 FNYEAQ. The sequenced part of the CDR3 DNA is TGTGCCAGCAGCTTAGCGGGACTAGAGTTTAATGAG. It translates to CASSLAGLEFNE. The entire CDR3 protein is CASSLAGLEFNEQFF.

Concerning this clone: The read is 3 residues too short to cover the CDR3 end, so that end is filled in from the germline J gene. The V gene is TRBV7-2, the J gene TRBJ2-3; TRBD1 is a possible D gene (6 bases). Per germline, CDR1 SGHTA and CDR2 FQGNSA. This CDR3 has 15 residues. V lost 3 bases, J lost 2 bases, and 12 bases lay in between. The CDR3 loop reads CASSLWGRVTDTQYF. Partial CDR3 DNA: TGTGCCAGCAGCTTGTGGGGGCGAGTCACAGATACG.

This clone was seen a few times. The read terminates 3 residues ahead of where the CDR3 ends, so the germline J gene completes it. The gene calls are TRBV7-2 and TRBJ2-3; 8 nucleotides align to TRBD1. This CDR3 is built from 15 residues. CDR1 and CDR2 from the germline V gene are SGHTA and FQGNSA. Trimming removed 6 bases from V and 4 bases from J; junction bases left unmatched: 9. CDR3 DNA (partial): TGTGCCAGCAGTAAAAACAGGGGGAAACCAGATACG. It is translated as CASSKNRGKPDT. The complete CDR3 sequence is CASSKNRGKPDTQYF. Drawing the rest from reference TRBV7-2 and TRBJ2-3, the complete variable domain is GAGVSQSPSNKVTEKGKDVELRCDPISGHTALYWYRQSLGQGLEFLIYFQGNSAPDKSGLPSDRFSAERTGGSVSTLTIQRTQQEDSAVYLCASSKNRGKPDTQYFGPGTRLTVL.

This clone was seen a handful of times. The read is 3 residues too short to cover the CDR3 end, so that end is filled in from the germline J gene. The genes are TRBV7-2 and TRBJ2-4; TRBD2 might be the D (5 bases). V was pared by 6 bases and J by 9 bases, with 9 bases between. This CDR3 contains 11 residues. Per germline, CDR1 SGHTA and CDR2 FQGNSA. The CDR3 bases that were read are TGTGCCAGCAGAGGCGGAGGCATT. Translated: CASRGGGI. The whole CDR3 reads CASRGGGIQYF. The complete variable domain, with remaining parts taken from reference TRBV7-2 and TRBJ2-4, reads GAGVSQSPSNKVTEKGKDVELRCDPISGHTALYWYRQSLGQGLEFLIYFQGNSAPDKSGLPSDRFSAERTGGSVSTLTIQRTQQEDSAVYLCASRGGGIQYFGAGTRLSVL.

Turning to this clone: The CDR3 is cut off 3 residues early in the read; its end comes from the germline J gene. This chain uses TRBV5-3 with TRBJ1-2, with 7 bases that match TRBD1. TRBV5-3 is marked as an open reading frame, function uncertain. The junction had 10 bases not matched to a gene; V was cut back by 4 bases and J by 1 base. The CDR3 runs to 16 residues. The CDR3 reads CARSHRLGTVNYGYTF. Incomplete CDR3 DNA: TGTGCCAGAAGCCATCGACTCGGGACAGTTAACTATGGC.

This clone has just a few counts. The read ends 3 residues early relative to the CDR3; the germline J gene fills the gap. This chain joins TRBV6-2 or TRBV6-3 and TRBJ2-1; the D gene is possibly TRBD1 (6 bases). Germline CDR1 is MNHEY and CDR2 is SVGEGT. The CDR3 covers 15 residues. The germline V and J ends were trimmed by 8 bases and 7 bases, with 21 bases remaining between them. The CDR3 bases that were read are TGTGCCAGCGGGAATTCCGCTGGGGGCGTGAATGAG. This gives the protein CASGNSAGGVNE. The full-length CDR3 reads as CASGNSAGGVNEQFF.

By share of the sample, this clone is medium-sized. The read ends 3 residues shy of where the CDR3 ends; the end is completed using the germline J gene. The V and J genes are TRBV5-1 and TRBJ2-7; perhaps TRBD2 as D (5 bases). The V gene's germline CDR1 is SGHRS and CDR2 YFSETQ. This CDR3 contains 15 residues. Trimming left V 4 bases short and J 0 bases short, with 14 bases between. CDR3 sequence: CASSGIRGSSYEQYF. The sequenced CDR3 bases are TGCGCCAGCAGCGGTATACGGGGAAGCTCCTACGAG.

As for this clone: The sequence runs out 3 residues before the end of the CDR3; the remainder is reconstructed from the germline J gene. The chain is built from TRBV18 and TRBJ1-5; D is ambiguous. Between the trimmed V and J ends, which lost 1 base and 3 bases, there was a span of 13 bases. CDR3 length equals 16 residues. CDR1 and CDR2 from the germline V gene are KGHSH and LQKENI. The CDR3 loop is CASSPQKGSHNQPQHF. The part of the CDR3 DNA that was read is TGTGCCAGCTCACCACAGAAGGGTTCTCACAATCAGCCC.

A few counts support this clone. Germline is not matched at one junction end, which may reflect a read error. The DNA ends 3 residues before the CDR3 does, and the rest of the CDR3 is filled in from the germline J gene. V is TRBV18 and J is TRBJ1-5; D may be TRBD1 (5 bases). From germline, CDR1 is KGHSH and CDR2 LQKENI. The CDR3 is made up of 16 amino acids. The CDR3 spells CASSPRQGGSKQPQHF. The CDR3 bases that were read are TGTGCCAGCTCACCACGTCAGGGAGGAAGCAAGCAGCCC.

As regards this clone: Sequencing ends 3 residues short of the CDR3 end; the germline J gene provides the rest. The chain links TRBV30 to TRBJ2-3; perhaps TRBD2 as D (5 bases). Germline CDR1 GTSNPN, CDR2 SVGIG (reference sequence). The V and J ends lost 0 bases and 2 bases respectively, with 27 bases between them. The CDR3 has 20 residues. Incomplete CDR3 DNA: TGTGCCTGGAGTGTACGTCGGTCTACTAGAGCGGACCTTTTCACAGATACG. This encodes CAWSVRRSTRADLFTDT. The full CDR3 is CAWSVRRSTRADLFTDTQYF.

This clone was detected only a few times. Sequencing ends 3 residues short of the CDR3 end; the germline J gene provides the rest. V and J are TRBV6-2 or TRBV6-3 and TRBJ2-1; D might be TRBD2 (6 bases). Germline CDR1 MNHEY, CDR2 SVGEGT. The V end was cut by 4 bases, the J end by 7 bases, with 17 bases between. CDR3 size: 15 residues. The DNA read from the CDR3 is TGTGCCAGCAGTTCCCTGCAGCGGGTTAGTAATGAG. Protein sequence: CASSSLQRVSNE. The complete CDR3 reads CASSSLQRVSNEQFF.